What follows is one TCR beta chain and its context. Using a J-beta primer mix together with a sample-barcoded 5' primer, a second PCR was run for roughly 7 to 12 cycles. TCRdb re-called the 5' RACE reads through MiXCR, storing one row per CDR3 protein. The repertoire holds fewer than 900,000 distinct CDR3 sequences, with 49% as singletons. The record originates from a study of blood T cells in healthy people across ages. The overall study: Capture by template switching was about one barcoded beta molecule per two T cells.

This clonotype originated in an older woman in good health. The sequenced material came from blood.

CDR3 in DNA: TGCGCCAGCAGCCAAGATCTAGGACTAGCGGGAGTAGAGACCCAGTACTTC. It codes for CASSQDLGLAGVETQYF. The V gene is TRBV4-1, the J gene TRBJ2-5; 13 bases are a match to TRBD2. The CDR3 length is 17 residues. J lost 4 bases, V lost 0 bases, and 5 bases had no gene match. The germline V gene encodes CDR1 MGHRA and CDR2 YSYEKL.